This entry is about one TCR beta chain. The target antigen is unknown. Sequence at one end of the junction differs from germline and may be a read error. This record comes from a study of tumor-infiltrating lymphocytes in primary liver carcinoma. Study results and caveats: Representation across all five tumor regions was limited to only about 8-25% of top clones.

It was from roughly 20-30 mg of unsorted bulk tissue that RNA and DNA were co-extracted. Each participant had primary liver carcinoma, and surgical resection was the treatment. Every tumor was sampled at five separate regions. The authors made TCR beta cDNA from approximately 500 ng total RNA with a constant-region primer. ARM-PCR was slightly modified, and three nested multiplex PCR rounds with it gave rise to the TCR beta libraries. TCRdb reanalysed the multiplex PCR reads using MiXCR and keeps one entry per CDR3 protein. The table records 50,000 to 65,000 distinct CDR3 sequences, 71% of them present only once. The sequencing sample was made of liver tumor tissue from sampling region 4. Subset given: tumor region T4, right-lateral pole. The TCR originated in a man aged 40-55 years with primary liver carcinoma and hepatitis B virus infection.

CDR3 bases: TGCGCCGGCAGCTTCGGTTCGAACACTGAAGCTTCCTTT. It encodes CAGSFGSNTEASF. The J gene is TRBJ1-1, the V gene TRBV5-1; D remains ambiguous. This CDR3 region has 13 residues. In germline, CDR1 is SGHRS, CDR2 YFSETQ.